A selection of T cell receptor beta chains follows, all from one sample in a study of T-cell reconstitution after alpha-beta-depleted transplantation in children. TCRdb called the PCR reads again in MiXCR, with one record for every CDR3 protein. The sample has about 600,000 distinct CDR3 sequences, 10% to 15% seen once. The material was PBMCs, mostly from graft donor cells, obtained 360 days after TCRalphabeta/CD19-depleted stem cell transplant. The source of these receptors is a male patient aged 5 to 17 who had a stem cell transplant for acute myeloid leukemia, so the T cells may come from the graft donor. The CDR3 runs from the conserved cysteine through the conserved F or W. The order of the fields is J gene, clone size, V gene, D gene, CDR3 DNA, CDR3 protein. The D gene is left open where the match is weak. Only some rows state a clone size, as once, few, many or a class for expanded clones.

>TRBJ1-2|few|TRBV25-1|.
TGTGCCAGCAGTGAATCTAATGGCTACACCTTC
CASSESNGYTF
>TRBJ2-7|few|TRBV7-2|.
TGTGCCAGCAGCTTGGTACAGTTCTACGAGCAGTACTTC
CASSLVQFYEQYF
>TRBJ2-7|few|TRBV25-1|TRBD1
TGTGCCAGCAGTGAGAACAGGGGTGGGTACGAGCAGTACTTC
CASSENRGGYEQYF
>TRBJ2-5|many|TRBV29-1|.
TGCAGCGTTGAAGAAGGCTCCTACCAAGAGACCCAGTACTTC
CSVEEGSYQETQYF
>TRBJ2-5|many|TRBV28|TRBD1
TGTGCCAGCCGCGGGACAGGGAGAGAGACCCAGTACTTC
CASRGTGRETQYF
>TRBJ2-7|few|TRBV6-8|.
TGTGCCAGCAGTCCACCGGAGCCCTCCTACGAGCAGTACTTC
CASSPPEPSYEQYF
>TRBJ2-7|few|TRBV12-3/TRBV12-4|.
TGTGCCAGCAGTTTAGGGACAGTATTAACCTACGAGCAGTACTTC
CASSLGTVLTYEQYF
>TRBJ1-5|.|TRBV4-3|TRBD1
TGCGCCAGCAGCCACCGACAGGGCGGGCAGCCCCAGCATTTT
CASSHRQGGQPQHF
>TRBJ2-2|.|TRBV15|.
TGTGCCACCAGCAGGGGACTCCTGAACACCGGGGAGCTGTTTTTT
CATSRGLLNTGELFF
>TRBJ2-3|.|TRBV7-2|.
TGTGCCAGCAGCTTATGGGCGTCTAGCACAGATACGCAGTATTTT
CASSLWASSTDTQYF
>TRBJ2-7|few|TRBV12-3/TRBV12-4|.
TGTGCCAGCAGGCCGGTAGGAGGTCCGCACGAGCAGTACTTC
CASRPVGGPHEQYF
>TRBJ2-7|few|TRBV25-1|.
TGTGCCAGCAGCGGGTTCAGTACCTACGAGCAGTACTTC
CASSGFSTYEQYF
>TRBJ2-7|.|TRBV29-1|.
TGCAGCGCCGGCAGCGGCTCCGAGCAGTACTTC
CSAGSGSEQYF
>TRBJ2-7|few|TRBV29-1|.
TGCAGCGCTCGATTGGAGGCACCCTACGAGCAGTACTTC
CSARLEAPYEQYF
>TRBJ2-7|.|TRBV4-2|TRBD2
TGTGCCACCAGCGGGAGTGGAGCCTACGAGCAGTACTTC
CATSGSGAYEQYF
>TRBJ2-1|many|TRBV29-1|.
TGCAGCGTTGACAGGTCTGGGAATGAGCAGTTCTTC
CSVDRSGNEQFF
>TRBJ2-1|.|TRBV20-1|.
TGCTGGTGCGGGGCTGAAGAGTATACTTACTCCTACAATGAGCAGTTCTTC
CWCGAEEYTYSYNEQFF
>TRBJ1-5|once|TRBV12-3/TRBV12-4|TRBD1
TGTGCCAGCAGCCCTCGGACAGGGAGAAGCAATCAGCCCCAGCATTTT
CASSPRTGRSNQPQHF
>TRBJ1-6|many|TRBV4-3|.
TGCGCCAGCAGCCAAGATCACCCCGGGAGCTCCTATAATTCACCCCTCCACTTT
CASSQDHPGSSYNSPLHF
>TRBJ2-1|few|TRBV3-1|.
TGTGCCAGCAGCCCCCCCGACGGGGGAGACCCCTACAATGAGCAGTTCTTC
CASSPPDGGDPYNEQFF
>TRBJ2-7|.|TRBV7-6|.
TGTGCCAGCAGCGACCTACCGGGACCCAGCCCATCCGAGCAGTACTTC
CASSDLPGPSPSEQYF
>TRBJ2-3|.|TRBV28|.
TGTGCCAGCACCCCAGGGACTCTGTTAACAGATACGCAGTATTTT
CASTPGTLLTDTQYF
>TRBJ2-2|few|TRBV6-4|.
TGTGCCAGCAGCGCCGACTTCTACACCGGGGAGCTGTTTTTT
CASSADFYTGELFF
>TRBJ2-7|many|TRBV29-1|TRBD1
TGCAGCGTGGCCGGGACAGGACGCTACGAGCAGTACTTC
CSVAGTGRYEQYF
>TRBJ1-6|.|TRBV5-1|.
TGCGCCAGCAGCTTGAGGGTAGGGGGGTCACCCCTCCACTTT
CASSLRVGGSPLHF
>TRBJ2-7|many|TRBV28|.
TGTGCCAGCAGGTTAAAAGGTAGTTACGAGCAGTACTTC
CASRLKGSYEQYF
>TRBJ2-7|few|TRBV3-1|TRBD1
TGTGCCAGCAGCCAAGATAGGTCAGGGGGAAGAGAGCAGTACTTC
CASSQDRSGGREQYF
>TRBJ2-1|few|TRBV6-1|TRBD2
TGTGCCAGCAGTCCGCGGAGGACTAGCGGGATCCCTTACAATGAGCAGTTCTTC
CASSPRRTSGIPYNEQFF
>TRBJ2-1|.|TRBV4-2|TRBD2
TGTGCCAGCAGCCAAAATAAACTAGCGGGAATGCTTTACAATGAGCAGTTCTTC
CASSQNKLAGMLYNEQFF
>TRBJ2-2|.|TRBV5-1|TRBD2
TGCGCCAGCAGCTATTTCGGCGGGAGGGCCGGAAGCACCGGGGAGCTGTTTTTT
CASSYFGGRAGSTGELFF
>TRBJ2-7|few|TRBV6-6|.
TGTGCCAGCAGTCAGGGGCGAACCTACGAGCAGTACTTC
CASSQGRTYEQYF
>TRBJ2-1|few|TRBV7-3|TRBD2
TGTGCCAGCAGCTTATCCTGGACTAGCGGGAGATCGGGCAATGAGCAGTTCTTC
CASSLSWTSGRSGNEQFF
>TRBJ1-4|few|TRBV7-9|.
TGTGCCAGCAGCTTAGCTGCGACAACTAATGAAAAACTGTTTTTT
CASSLAATTNEKLFF
>TRBJ2-1|.|TRBV5-6|.
TGTGCCAGCAGCCGACTGGCTAATCCCAATGAGCAGTTCTTC
CASSRLANPNEQFF
>TRBJ2-5|few|TRBV20-1|TRBD2
TGCAGTGCTCGTAGCGGGAGTTGGATAGAGACCCAGTACTTC
CSARSGSWIETQYF
>TRBJ2-5|.|TRBV28|.
TGTGCCAGCAGTTTAACGACCGTAAAGGGGACCCAGTACTTC
CASSLTTVKGTQYF
>TRBJ2-1|.|TRBV6-5|.
TGTGCCAGCAGTTACGAGGGTAGAGGGTACAATGAGCAGTTCTTC
CASSYEGRGYNEQFF
>TRBJ2-2|.|TRBV12-3/TRBV12-4|TRBD1
TGTGCCAGCAACGATTTGAGGACAGGGTATACCGGGGAGCTGTTTTTT
CASNDLRTGYTGELFF
>TRBJ2-7|.|TRBV7-8|TRBD2
TGTGCCAGCAGCTCCGAATCAGCGGGAGTGAATCACGAGCAGTACTTC
CASSSESAGVNHEQYF
>TRBJ2-7|many|TRBV28|TRBD1
TGTGCCAGCAGTTTGGGTAGGGGGCCGGGATACGAGCAGTACTTC
CASSLGRGPGYEQYF
>TRBJ1-5|.|TRBV6-1|.
TGTGCCAGCAGTGAAGCAGGGGGGAATCAGCCCCAGCATTTT
CASSEAGGNQPQHF
>TRBJ2-7|.|TRBV21-1|.
TGTGCCAGCATTCGGGAGCAGTACTTC
CASIREQYF
>TRBJ2-3|many|TRBV7-8|.
TGTGCCAGCAGCTTACTAGCGCCGAGCACAGATACGCAGTATTTT
CASSLLAPSTDTQYF
>TRBJ2-5|many|TRBV20-1|.
TGCAGTGCTAATCGGGAGATAGAGACCCAGTACTTC
CSANREIETQYF
>TRBJ2-1|.|TRBV7-8|TRBD2
TGTGCCAGCAGCTTACCGGGACTAGCGGGAGAGTCGGGTGAGCAGTTCTTC
CASSLPGLAGESGEQFF
>TRBJ2-1|.|TRBV7-2|.
TGTGCCAGCAGCTTACTAGCGTCTCGTTTGAGTGAGCAGTTCTTC
CASSLLASRLSEQFF
>TRBJ1-2|.|TRBV9|.
TGTGCCAGCAGCGTAGACATGGATGGGTATGGCTACACCTTC
CASSVDMDGYGYTF
>TRBJ1-5|.|TRBV24-1|TRBD1
TGTGCCACCAGTGATTCCGCCGGGACAGGCTTTTATAGCAATCAGCCCCAGCATTTT
CATSDSAGTGFYSNQPQHF
>TRBJ2-2|many|TRBV7-2|.
TGTGCCTCCAAGCTGGGTCCGGCCACCGGGGAGCTGTTTTTT
CASKLGPATGELFF
>TRBJ2-7|.|TRBV6-2/TRBV6-3|.
TGTGCCAGCATCGGACCAGTGGGCTCCTACGAGCAGTACTTC
CASIGPVGSYEQYF
>TRBJ2-7|.|TRBV5-1|TRBD2
TGCGCCAGCAGCTTGGGACTAGCGTTTTTCTACGAGCAGTACTTC
CASSLGLAFFYEQYF
>TRBJ2-7|many|TRBV4-2|TRBD2
TGTGCCAGCAGCCAAGGAGGTCTAGCGGGAGCGTCAGAGCAGTACTTC
CASSQGGLAGASEQYF
>TRBJ2-5|.|TRBV7-6|TRBD2
TGTGCCAGCAGCTTAGGGACTAGCGGGAGTGAAGAGACCCAGTACTTC
CASSLGTSGSEETQYF
>TRBJ2-7|.|TRBV7-9|.
TGTGCCAGCAGCTTCCTACGGCCTCGAAGCTCCTACGAGCAGTACTTC
CASSFLRPRSSYEQYF
>TRBJ2-7|few|TRBV7-6|TRBD1
TGTGCCAGCAGCTGGGACAGGTCTGACAGACCAACCTACGAGCAGTACTTC
CASSWDRSDRPTYEQYF
>TRBJ2-7|.|TRBV20-1|.
TGCAGTGCTAGAGTAGTATTGGGAACTGGGGAGCAGTACTTC
CSARVVLGTGEQYF
>TRBJ2-5|few|TRBV30|TRBD1
TGTGCCTGGAGTGTACCAGGGGGCGAGGAGACCCAGTACTTC
CAWSVPGGEETQYF
>TRBJ2-2|.|TRBV5-1|.
TGCGCCAGCAGCTTCAAGGTCACCGGGGAGCTGTTTTTT
CASSFKVTGELFF
>TRBJ2-4|.|TRBV28|TRBD1
TGTGCCAGCACAAGGACAGGGGGCGTTGAAAACATTCAGTACTTC
CASTRTGGVENIQYF